The 9 T cell receptor beta chains below were found in one sample sequenced in a study of siplizumab effects on memory and regulatory T cells (dated by TCRdb to about 2019). The method was the immunoSEQ multiplex PCR assay. TCRdb took this table from immuneACCESS and kept in-frame rearrangements with V and J called. Such tables lack part of the clones; where checked against another copy, unresolved V genes explain under half of the gap, and the rest is unexplained. Within this sample are fewer than 100,000 clones, with approximately 93% of them counted one time only. The ten largest clones add up to 0.3% of the sample. The sequenced sample was non-Treg CD4+ T cells sorted from blood. The cell subset or site label here, explained by the study, means: FACS-sorted unstimulated CD4+ non-regulatory T cells. These receptors all stem from a human donor in good health.

In its sample, this clone was seen once. The V and J genes are TRBV18 and TRBJ1-1; D possibly corresponds to TRBD1 (6 bases). There are 16 residues in the CDR3. Germline V gene sequence: CDR1 KGHSH, CDR2 LQKENI. V lost 2 bases and J lost 5, with 18 bases in between. DNA of the CDR3: TGTGCCAGCTCACCAGTTCGGGGGCGGATAGGGACTGAAGCTTTCTTT. Translated, it gives CASSPVRGRIGTEAFF. Full variable domain (rest looked up from reference TRBV18 and TRBJ1-1): NAGVMQNPRHLVRRRGQEARLRCSPMKGHSHVYWYRQLPEEGLKFMVYLQKENIIDESGMPKERFSAEFPKEGPSILRIQQVVRGDSAAYFCASSPVRGRIGTEAFFGQGTRLTVV.

The chain carries TRBV2 and TRBJ2-2; TRBD1 aligns across 8 bases. The germline CDR1 and CDR2 sequences are SNHLY and FYNNEI. Trimming at V came to 6 bases and at J to 6 bases, leaving 3 bases not matched to a gene. This CDR3 spans 13 amino acids. The CDR3 DNA is TGTGCCAGCAGGGCGGACAGGGCCGGGGAGCTGTTTTTT. The encoded protein is CASRADRAGELFF.

CDR3 DNA: TGTGCCAGCAGCTTGGGGGTGGGACAACCGAACACTGAAGCTTTCTTT. This sequence encodes CASSLGVGQPNTEAFF. The chain carries TRBV7-9 and TRBJ1-1, with D possibly matching TRBD1 (6 bases). The CDR3 runs to 16 residues. The germline gives CDR1 SEHNR, CDR2 FQNEAQ (reference sequence). V dropped 3 bases and J dropped 1 base, with 15 bases sitting between them.

This sequence joins TRBV7-6 and TRBJ2-1; TRBD1 agrees at 12 bases. CDR3 length equals 18 residues. Germline trimming cut 1 base from V and 12 bases from J; bases unmatched to any gene: 16. In germline, CDR1 is SGHVS, CDR2 FNYEAQ. The CDR3 DNA follows: TGTGCCAGCAGCTTAGTTGTAGGGACAGGGGGCCTTGGGACAGGGCAGTTCTTC. Translation: CASSLVVGTGGLGTGQFF. The full variable domain, with the rest looked up from reference TRBV7-6 and TRBJ2-1, is GAGVSQSPRYKVTKRGQDVALRCDPISGHVSLYWYRQALGQGPEFLTYFNYEAQQDKSGLPNDRFSAERPEGSISTLTIQRTEQRDSAMYRCASSLVVGTGGLGTGQFFGPGTRLTVL.

The V and J genes are TRBV7-8 and TRBJ2-1; no clear D gene. In germline, CDR1 is SGHVS, CDR2 FQNEAQ. This CDR3 contains 12 residues. V was cut by 0 bases and J by 9 bases, with 6 bases left in between. Here the CDR3 DNA reads TGTGCCAGCAGCTTAGCGGGGTCTGAGCAGTTCTTC. Protein: CASSLAGSEQFF.

This sequence joins TRBV5-6 and TRBJ2-3; 8 bases are shared with TRBD1. The junction had 5 bases not matched to a gene; V was cut back by 4 bases and J by 1 base. The CDR3 sequence is 15 residues long. From germline, CDR1 is SGHDT and CDR2 YYEEEE. CDR3 protein: CASSRQGLGTDTQYF. The CDR3 coding sequence is TGTGCCAGCAGCCGACAGGGGCTCGGCACAGATACGCAGTATTTT.

The chain carries TRBV4-1 and TRBJ2-5; unclear D gene. The CDR3 length is 14 residues. V lost 1 base and J 0 bases, leaving 6 bases between the germline ends. The germline gives CDR1 MGHRA, CDR2 YSYEKL. The CDR3 DNA follows: TGCGCCAGCAGCCAAGCACCAGACCAAGAGACCCAGTACTTC. This translates into CASSQAPDQETQYF.

The CDR3 spells CASSTWTGGTEAFF. The CDR3 nucleotides read TGTGCCAGCAGTACATGGACAGGGGGTACTGAAGCTTTCTTT. The chain couples TRBV6-5 to TRBJ1-1, with 10 bases matching TRBD1. The V segment lost 5 bases and the J segment 5 bases; nucleotides outside the gene matches: 5. Germline V gene data show CDR1 as MNHEY and CDR2 as SVGAGI. The CDR3 sequence is 14 residues long.

V gene TRBV10-1 combines with J gene TRBJ2-3; D remains ambiguous. CDR3 length: 16 amino acids. From germline, CDR1 is WNHNN and CDR2 SYGVQD (reference sequence). V dropped 4 bases and J dropped 0 bases, with 14 bases sitting between them. CDR3 bases: TGCGCCAGCAGTGGAAGGATAAATGCTAGCACAGATACGCAGTATTTT. This encodes CASSGRINASTDTQYF.